This T cell receptor (beta chain) was captured in a study of PD-1 blockade in classical Hodgkin lymphoma. Notes on the study in general: CD4+ TCR diversity, unlike CD8+, rose significantly by C4D1.

This clone was observed once. Its specificity is unknown. Trimming shortened V by 5 bases and J by 2 bases, and 14 bases separated the two germline ends. There are 14 residues in the CDR3. Germline values: CDR1 SGHDT, CDR2 YYEEEE. Method: immunoSEQ multiplex PCR; TCRdb's copy keeps in-frame clones and lacks some. Counted here are some 84,000 clones, about nine tenths occurring once; the ten biggest clones make up about 20%. After autologous stem cell transplantation all patients relapsed, and prior brentuximab vedotin exposure differed between cohorts. Classifying best responses yielded complete response, partial response or progressive disease.

The sample was peripheral blood mononuclear cells (PBMCs), taken at baseline. The clonotype originates from a human donor with classical Hodgkin lymphoma. This chain uses TRBV5-6 with TRBJ2-7; D might be TRBD2 (6 bases). CDR3 DNA: TGTGCCAGCAGTTGGGGGGATTTTACCTACGAGCAGTACTTC. Its translation is CASSWGDFTYEQYF.